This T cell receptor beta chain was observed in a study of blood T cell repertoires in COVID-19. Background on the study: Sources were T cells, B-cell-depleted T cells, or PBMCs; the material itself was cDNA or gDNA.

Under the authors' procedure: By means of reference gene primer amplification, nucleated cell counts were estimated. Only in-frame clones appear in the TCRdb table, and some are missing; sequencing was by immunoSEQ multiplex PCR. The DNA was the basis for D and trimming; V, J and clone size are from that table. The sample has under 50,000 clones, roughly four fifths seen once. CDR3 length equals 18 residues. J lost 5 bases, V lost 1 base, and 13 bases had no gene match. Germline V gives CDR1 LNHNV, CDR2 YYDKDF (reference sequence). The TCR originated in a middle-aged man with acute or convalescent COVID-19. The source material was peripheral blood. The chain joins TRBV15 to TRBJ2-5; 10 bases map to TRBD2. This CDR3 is CATSRVLLGVAGGETQYF. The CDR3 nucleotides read TGTGCCACCAGCAGAGTTCTCCTTGGAGTAGCGGGGGGTGAGACCCAGTACTTC.